What follows is one TCR beta chain and its context. Its antigen is not yet known. Base qualities are not provided; no much larger clone lies one nucleotide away. The treatment or condition label here, explained by the study, means: allogeneic hematopoietic cell transplantation with graft depleted of TCRalphabeta T cells and CD19 B cells. TCRalphabeta/CD19-depleted allogeneic hematopoietic cell grafts were given to the transplant recipients, all of whom were children. The CDR3 measures 16 amino acids from cysteine to phenylalanine. The read is trimmed to its CDR3 DNA, 48 bases read in frame from base 1. From a lookup of the germline V gene, CDR1 and CDR2 are MNHEY and SVGAGI. Unmatched junction bases come to 9, with V trimmed by 2 bases and J by 9 bases. The data are from a study of T-cell reconstitution after alpha-beta-depleted transplantation in children (TCRdb year 2016). Concerning the study at large: Using TCR repertoire profiling, the study quantitatively followed how T-cell immune reconstitution unfolded in children after TCRalphabeta/CD19-depleted allogeneic hematopoietic cell transplantation.

The library was generated by PCR. The listed sequencing device is Illumina HiSeq 2500. Molecular barcoding was employed in the preparation of TCR libraries, with unique molecular identifiers being used to normalize TCRbeta repertoire quantification. TCRdb passed the public sequencing reads through fastp at Q25 and MiXCR, retaining productive beta sequences. Entries that share a CDR3 protein sequence are merged under the most common genes and DNA. Counted in this sample were hundreds of thousands of distinct CDR3 sequences; 7.5% to 9% of them appeared once. About 9.3% of the sample rests with the top ten. Points the paper makes about the study in general: The apparently early alphabetaT-cell count recovery about two months after transplant was reportedly dependent on only several hundred rapidly expanded clones derived from non-depleted graft cells. Hyperexpanded clone frequencies declined over subsequent months; after one year, T-cell counts and TCRbeta diversity were mostly attributed to newly produced T cells. In some patients, high TCRbeta diversity at day 60 was attributed to recipient T cells and intrathymic progenitors that had survived conditioning.

The TCR sequence derives from a female patient aged 2-9 years who had a stem cell transplant for Fanconi anemia, so the T cells may come from the graft donor. The specimen comprised peripheral blood, sampled 360 days after TCRalphabeta/CD19-depleted stem cell transplant. The chain links TRBV6-5 with TRBJ1-6; 8 nucleotides in the junction match TRBD1. The DNA sequence reads TGTGCCAGCAGTTACCCAGTTGGACAGGGTTTTTCACCCCTCCACTTT. This translates into CASSYPVGQGFSPLHF.